This T cell receptor beta chain was profiled in a study of blood T cell repertoires in COVID-19 (TCRdb year 2020). In terms of the full investigation: Samples covering the acute and convalescent phases of COVID-19 were provided by collaborators in the United States, Italy and Spain. A freely available public database, intended as a resource for researchers studying the immune response to SARS-CoV-2, is where the repertoires were released. Subjects who had been exposed to COVID-19, were actively infected with it, or had recovered from it provided the deeply sampled blood TCRbeta repertoires that made up the dataset. The sample metadata nearly always contained a de-identified subject ID, COVID-19 status, age in years and sex. The samples were drawn from two sources: the first 160 participants of the ongoing ImmuneRACE study, and 1,254 subjects contributed by 6 global collaborators. Where HLA class I and class II types were available, the types were taken from metadata supplied by the sample provider, not from assay-based typing. The material from the prospective study consisted of cDNA or gDNA derived from T cells, B-cell-depleted T cells, or PBMCs.

From the germline V gene, CDR1 is SGHTA and CDR2 is FQGNSA. Its CDR3 holds 15 amino acids, cysteine through phenylalanine. The read is trimmed to its CDR3 DNA, 45 bases read in frame from base 1. Relative to germline, V is missing 2 bases and J is missing 4 bases, with 7 bases of the junction outside any gene match. The research as a whole found: Clinical and demographic metadata were provided uncurated, with the amount varying by source and participant.

Whole blood was collected in K2EDTA tubes by collaborating institutions according to the institutions' own protocols. For TCRbeta analysis, collaborators shipped samples in one of three forms: frozen whole blood, isolated PBMCs, or DNA extracted from either of those sample types. TCRbeta CDR3 regions were amplified from genomic DNA using the immunoSEQ Assay, a bias-controlled multiplex PCR. The authors' analysis ran thus. Within the assay, amplification of reference gene primers was used to estimate how many nucleated cells each sample contained. Sequence reads were collapsed and filtered to measure the absolute abundance of every unique TCRbeta CDR3 rearrangement. For each sample, productive Simpson clonality was calculated by taking the square root of Simpson's diversity index across productive rearrangements. TCRdb's version of the immuneACCESS table is confined to in-frame rearrangements and falls short of the full clone set. An unresolved V gene accounts for under half of the shortfall where checked; the remainder is of unknown origin. From that table come the V and J calls and clone size; the DNA was used to work out D and trimming. This sample holds about 100,000 clones; about 90% were observed only once. Of the sample, 2% is held by the ten largest clones.

Concerning this clone: Which antigen it targets is not known. The sample holds no much larger clone one base away, and base qualities are not on file.

The specimen sequenced was peripheral blood. This chain joins TRBV7-2 to TRBJ2-7; 8 central nucleotides agree with TRBD2. The sequence was collected from a man aged 45-65 years with active COVID-19. CDR3 loop: CASSLPSGGKYEQYF. The DNA sequence is TGTGCCAGCAGCTTACCAAGCGGGGGTAAATACGAGCAGTACTTC.